What follows describes a single TCR beta chain. What it recognizes is unknown. This sample was taken from a study of blood T cells in healthy people across ages. Notes on the study in general: Compared with aged donors, long-lived donors showed fewer expanded clones, suggesting selection.

Alongside a J-beta primer mix, a sample-barcoded 5' primer served in a second PCR lasting roughly 6 to 11 cycles. Using its own MiXCR run on the 5' RACE reads, TCRdb lists one record per CDR3 protein. The sample shows some 780,000 distinct CDR3 sequences, approximately 53% of them seen only once. CDR1 and CDR2 (germline): MNHEY, SMNVEV (reference sequence). This CDR3 spans 14 amino acids. V dropped 5 bases and J dropped 6; count of bases not matched to a gene: 4. Isolation per sample recovered at least 7 million PBMCs. With each sample, at least 6 micrograms of total RNA were extracted. Material: blood. V is TRBV27 and J is TRBJ2-1, with 10 bases fitting TRBD1. This clonotype was sampled from a man in his forties or fifties in good health. As DNA, the CDR3 is TGTGCCAGCAGTACCTGGACAGGGGGCAATGAGCAGTTCTTC. Translation gives CASSTWTGGNEQFF.